The TCR beta chain described here comes from a study of shared clonotypes between healthy human individuals. CDR3 length equals 14 residues. The germline gives CDR1 SGHRS, CDR2 YFSETQ. V trimming: 4 bases; J trimming: 4 bases; junction bases outside the gene matches: 4. Notes on this clone: The antigen is unknown. Other nucleotide sequences in the sample specify the same CDR3.

Study-level findings and limits: Clonotypes that were shared across a handful of donors made up about 4.5% of naive CD4 clonotypes. Read depth was anticipated to influence clonotype sharing among donors.

CD45RA+ naive and CD45RA-negative memory subsets were separated from CD4+ cells. Profiled with immunoSEQ multiplex PCR; TCRdb holds only in-frame clones, not every one. In the table there are 2,500,000 or so clones, approximately 94% of which are singletons. V and J are TRBV5-1 and TRBJ2-5; 10 nucleotides line up with TRBD1. Sequenced: naive CD4+ T cells sorted from blood. Subset in this sample: CD45RA+ positively selected. This receptor was identified in a man in his late teens or twenties in good health. The CDR3 DNA follows: TGCGCCAGCAGCCGGACAGGGGGTGGAGAGACCCAGTACTTC. Translating it yields CASSRTGGGETQYF.